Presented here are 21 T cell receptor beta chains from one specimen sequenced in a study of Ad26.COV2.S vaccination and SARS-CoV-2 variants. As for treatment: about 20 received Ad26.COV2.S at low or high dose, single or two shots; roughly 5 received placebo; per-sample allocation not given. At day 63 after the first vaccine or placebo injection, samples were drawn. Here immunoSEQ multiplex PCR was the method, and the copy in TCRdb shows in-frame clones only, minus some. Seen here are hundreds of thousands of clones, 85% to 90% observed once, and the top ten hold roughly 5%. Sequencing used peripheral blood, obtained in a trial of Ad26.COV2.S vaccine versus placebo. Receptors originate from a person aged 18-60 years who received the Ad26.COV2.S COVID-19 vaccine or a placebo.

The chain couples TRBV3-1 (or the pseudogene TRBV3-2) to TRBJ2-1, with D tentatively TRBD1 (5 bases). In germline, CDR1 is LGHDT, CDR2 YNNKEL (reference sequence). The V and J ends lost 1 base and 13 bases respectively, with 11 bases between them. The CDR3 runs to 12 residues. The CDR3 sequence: CASSQVQGNQFF. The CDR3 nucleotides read TGTGCCAGCAGCCAAGTTCAGGGAAATCAGTTCTTC.

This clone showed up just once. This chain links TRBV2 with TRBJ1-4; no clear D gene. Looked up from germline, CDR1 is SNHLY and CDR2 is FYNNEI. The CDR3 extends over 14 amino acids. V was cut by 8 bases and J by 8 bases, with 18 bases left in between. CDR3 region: CASGPRTVVEKLFF. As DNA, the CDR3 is TGTGCCAGCGGTCCCCGGACCGTGGTGGAAAAACTGTTTTTT.

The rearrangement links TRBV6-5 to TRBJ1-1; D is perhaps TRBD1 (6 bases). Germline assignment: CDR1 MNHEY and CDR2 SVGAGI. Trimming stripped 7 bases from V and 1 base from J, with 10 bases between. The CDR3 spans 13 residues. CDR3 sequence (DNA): TGTGCCAGCAAGCTACAGGGGAACACTGAAGCTTTCTTT. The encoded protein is CASKLQGNTEAFF.

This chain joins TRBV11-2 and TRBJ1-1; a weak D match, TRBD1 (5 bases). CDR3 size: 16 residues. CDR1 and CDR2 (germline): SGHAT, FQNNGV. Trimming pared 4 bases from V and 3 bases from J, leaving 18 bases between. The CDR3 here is CASSSPMGGGDTEAFF. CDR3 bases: TGTGCCAGCAGCTCCCCCATGGGGGGAGGGGACACTGAAGCTTTCTTT.

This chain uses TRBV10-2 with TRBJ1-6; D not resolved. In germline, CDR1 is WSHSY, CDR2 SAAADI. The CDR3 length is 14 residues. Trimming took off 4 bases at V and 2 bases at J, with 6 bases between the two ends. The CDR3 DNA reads TGCGCCAGCAGTGGAGGGACCTATAATTCACCCCTCCACTTT. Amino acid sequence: CASSGGTYNSPLHF.

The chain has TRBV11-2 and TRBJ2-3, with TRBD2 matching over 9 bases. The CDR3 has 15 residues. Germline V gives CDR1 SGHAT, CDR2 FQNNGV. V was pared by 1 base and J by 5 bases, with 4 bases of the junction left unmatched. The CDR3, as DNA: TGTGCCAGCAGCTTAGTAGCGGGAGCTGTAGATACGCAGTATTTT. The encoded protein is CASSLVAGAVDTQYF. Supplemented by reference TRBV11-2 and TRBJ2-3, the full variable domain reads EAGVAQSPRYKIIEKRQSVAFWCNPISGHATLYWYQQILGQGPKLLIQFQNNGVVDDSQLPKDRFSAERLKGVDSTLKIQPAKLEDSAVYLCASSLVAGAVDTQYFGPGTRLTVL.

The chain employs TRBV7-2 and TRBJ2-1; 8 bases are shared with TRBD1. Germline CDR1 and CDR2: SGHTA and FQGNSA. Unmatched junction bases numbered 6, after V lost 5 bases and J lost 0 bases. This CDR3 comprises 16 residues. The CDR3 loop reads CASSPRTGSSYNEQFF. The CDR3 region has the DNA TGTGCCAGCAGCCCGAGGACAGGGAGCTCCTACAATGAGCAGTTCTTC.

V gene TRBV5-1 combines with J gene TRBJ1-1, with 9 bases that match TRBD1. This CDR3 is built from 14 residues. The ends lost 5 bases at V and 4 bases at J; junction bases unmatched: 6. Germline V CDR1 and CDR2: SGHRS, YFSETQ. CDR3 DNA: TGCGCCAGCAGGTCCGGGACAGGGAGCACTGAAGCTTTCTTT. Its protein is CASRSGTGSTEAFF.

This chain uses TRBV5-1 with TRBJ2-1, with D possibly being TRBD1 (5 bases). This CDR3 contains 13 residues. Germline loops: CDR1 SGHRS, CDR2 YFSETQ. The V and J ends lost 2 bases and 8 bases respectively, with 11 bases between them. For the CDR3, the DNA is TGCGCCAGCAGCTTAATAGGGGAAGATGAGCAGTTCTTC. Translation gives CASSLIGEDEQFF.

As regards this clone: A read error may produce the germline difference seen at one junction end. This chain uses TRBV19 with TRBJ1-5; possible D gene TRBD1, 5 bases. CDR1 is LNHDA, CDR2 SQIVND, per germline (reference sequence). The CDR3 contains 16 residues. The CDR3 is CASSISWGMSNQPQHF. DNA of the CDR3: TGTGCCAGTAGTATCAGCTGGGGGATGAGCAATCAGCCTCAGCATTTT.

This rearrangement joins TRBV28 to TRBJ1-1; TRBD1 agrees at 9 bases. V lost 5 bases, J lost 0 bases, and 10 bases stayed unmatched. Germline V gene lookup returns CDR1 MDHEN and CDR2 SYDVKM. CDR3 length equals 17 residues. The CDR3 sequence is CASSRGTGRGMNTEAFF. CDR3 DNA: TGTGCCAGCAGTAGGGGGACAGGGAGGGGAATGAACACTGAAGCTTTCTTT.

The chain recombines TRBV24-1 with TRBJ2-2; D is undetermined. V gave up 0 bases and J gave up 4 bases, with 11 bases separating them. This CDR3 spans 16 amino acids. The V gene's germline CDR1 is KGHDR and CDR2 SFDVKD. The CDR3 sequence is CATSDLRGVGTGELFF. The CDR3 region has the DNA TGTGCCACCAGTGATTTGCGTGGTGTAGGCACCGGGGAGCTGTTTTTT.

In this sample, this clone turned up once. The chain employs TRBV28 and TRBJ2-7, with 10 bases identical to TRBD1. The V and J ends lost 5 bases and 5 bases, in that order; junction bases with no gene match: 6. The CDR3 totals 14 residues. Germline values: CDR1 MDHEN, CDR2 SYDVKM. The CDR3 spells CASSTRQGADEQYF. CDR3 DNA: TGTGCCAGCAGTACCCGACAGGGGGCGGACGAGCAGTACTTC.

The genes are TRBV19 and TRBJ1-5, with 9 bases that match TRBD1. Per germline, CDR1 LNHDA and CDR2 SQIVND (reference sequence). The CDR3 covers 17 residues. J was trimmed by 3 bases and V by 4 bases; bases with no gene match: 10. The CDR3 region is CASSTLQGAQVNQPQHF. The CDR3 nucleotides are TGTGCCAGTAGTACGCTACAGGGGGCGCAGGTCAATCAGCCCCAGCATTTT.

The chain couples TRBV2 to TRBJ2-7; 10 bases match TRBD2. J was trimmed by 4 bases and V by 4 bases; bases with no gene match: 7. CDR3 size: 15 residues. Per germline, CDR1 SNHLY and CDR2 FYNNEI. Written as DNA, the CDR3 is TGTGCCAGCAGTGTGGCTACTAGCGGGGCTTACGAGCAGTACTTC. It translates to CASSVATSGAYEQYF.

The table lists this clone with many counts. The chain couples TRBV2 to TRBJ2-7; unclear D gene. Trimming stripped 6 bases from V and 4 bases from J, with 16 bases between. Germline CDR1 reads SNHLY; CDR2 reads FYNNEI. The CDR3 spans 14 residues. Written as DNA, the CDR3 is TGTGCCAGCAGCCGGACGGTCCGGGCTTACGAGCAGTACTTC. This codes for CASSRTVRAYEQYF.

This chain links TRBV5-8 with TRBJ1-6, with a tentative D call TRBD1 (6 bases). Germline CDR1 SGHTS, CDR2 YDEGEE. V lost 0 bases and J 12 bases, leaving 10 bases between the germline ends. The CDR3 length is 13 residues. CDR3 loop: CASSLDQGIPLHF. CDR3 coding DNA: TGTGCCAGCAGCTTGGACCAGGGGATACCCCTCCACTTT. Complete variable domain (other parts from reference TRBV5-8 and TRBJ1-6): EAGVTQSPTHLIKTRGQQATLRCSPISGHTSVYWYQQALGLGLQFLLWYDEGEERNRGNFPPRFSGRQFPNYSSELNVNALELEDSALYLCASSLDQGIPLHFGNGTRLTVT.

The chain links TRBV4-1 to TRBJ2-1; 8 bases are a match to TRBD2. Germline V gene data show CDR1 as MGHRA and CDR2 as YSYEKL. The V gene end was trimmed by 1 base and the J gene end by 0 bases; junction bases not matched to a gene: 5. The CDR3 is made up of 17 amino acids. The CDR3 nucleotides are TGCGCCAGCAGCCAAGTAGCGGGGCGCAGCTCCTACAATGAGCAGTTCTTC. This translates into CASSQVAGRSSYNEQFF.

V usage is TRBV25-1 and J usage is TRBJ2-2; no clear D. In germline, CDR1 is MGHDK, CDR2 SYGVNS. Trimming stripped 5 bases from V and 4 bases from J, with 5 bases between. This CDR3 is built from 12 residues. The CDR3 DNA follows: TGTGCCAGCAGTATTGTCACCGGGGAGCTGTTTTTT. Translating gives CASSIVTGELFF. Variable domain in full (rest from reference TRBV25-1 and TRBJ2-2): EADIYQTPRYLVIGTGKKITLECSQTMGHDKMYWYQQDPGMELHLIHYSYGVNSTEKGDLSSESTVSRIRTEHFPLTLESARPSHTSQYLCASSIVTGELFFGEGSRLTVL.

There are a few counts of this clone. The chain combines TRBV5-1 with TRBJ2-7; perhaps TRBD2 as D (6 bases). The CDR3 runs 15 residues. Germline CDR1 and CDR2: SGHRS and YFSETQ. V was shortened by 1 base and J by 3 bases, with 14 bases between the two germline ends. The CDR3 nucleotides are TGCGCCAGCAGCTTGCGTACGGGAGAAATCTACGAGCAGTACTTC. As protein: CASSLRTGEIYEQYF.

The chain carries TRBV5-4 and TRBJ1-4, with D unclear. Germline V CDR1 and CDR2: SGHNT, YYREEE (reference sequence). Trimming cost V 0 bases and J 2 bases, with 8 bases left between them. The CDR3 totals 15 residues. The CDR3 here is CASSLGSGTNEKLFF. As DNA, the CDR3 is TGTGCCAGCAGCTTGGGGTCAGGTACTAATGAAAAACTGTTTTTT.